This T cell receptor (beta chain) came from a study of cytomegalovirus exposure and HLA in healthy donors. This clone was seen more than once but under ten times. Trimming removed 0 bases from V and 7 bases from J, with 6 bases in between. Germline lookup yields CDR1 MNHNY and CDR2 SVGAGI (reference sequence). The CDR3 is 12 residues long. Primers for the PCR totalled 60 Vbeta and 13 Jbeta. Data came from immunoSEQ multiplex PCR; TCRdb stores just in-frame clones and leaves some out. The profile shows about 98,000 clones, approximately 78% of them singletons. The sample taken for sequencing was PBMCs. The sequence came from a man aged 35-49 years in good health and CMV-seronegative. V and J are TRBV6-6 and TRBJ1-1; D unclear. The CDR3 bases are TGTGCCAGCAGTTACTCAGGGAGTGAAGCTTTCTTT. It codes for CASSYSGSEAFF.